This T cell receptor (beta chain) appears in the sequencing data of a study of shared clonotypes between healthy human individuals. Assay used: immunoSEQ multiplex PCR; TCRdb lists only in-frame clones, some missing. The profile shows 1,400,000 or so clones, approximately 98.5% of them singletons. This clone was found once. V was pared by 2 bases and J by 0 bases, with 5 bases between. The CDR3 covers 14 residues. CDR1 and CDR2 (germline): SGHTA, FQGTGA. V gene TRBV7-3 combines with J gene TRBJ2-1; D not resolved. The sequenced sample consisted of naive CD4+ T cells sorted from blood. Indicated subset: CD45RA+ positively selected. The receptor was isolated from a man aged 30 to 45 in good health. CDR3 DNA: TGTGCCAGCAGCTTAGTTAGCTCCTACAATGAGCAGTTCTTC. Translating it yields CASSLVSSYNEQFF. Filled out from reference TRBV7-3 and TRBJ2-1, the complete variable domain reads GAGVSQTPSNKVTEKGKYVELRCDPISGHTALYWYRQSLGQGPEFLIYFQGTGAADDSGLPNDRFFAVRPEGSVSTLKIQRTERGDSAVYLCASSLVSSYNEQFFGPGTRLTVL.